This T cell receptor (beta chain) was profiled in a study of response to subunit inactivated influenza vaccine. TCRdb reanalysed the RT-PCR reads using MiXCR and keeps one entry per CDR3 protein. The sample contains 500,000 to 550,000 distinct CDR3 sequences, approximately 7.1% of which appear only once. On this clonotype itself: As yet, its antigen is unknown.

Study results and limitations: Authors suggested seasonal influenza vaccinations each recruit few new T cells.

The clonotype originates from a man between 50 and 69 years old who received an inactivated influenza vaccine. Sequenced material: PBMCs from blood, taken around 25 months after vaccination.

The CDR3 DNA follows: TGCGCCAGCAGCCCCCACGCCTCGACAGGTCTCTCCTACGAGCAGTACTTC. Residues: CASSPHASTGLSYEQYF. The chain couples TRBV5-1 to TRBJ2-7, with a possible D match to TRBD1 (6 bases). The V gene lost 4 bases and the J gene lost 0 bases, with 20 bases spanning the gap. The CDR3 runs to 17 residues. Looked up from germline, CDR1 is SGHRS and CDR2 is YFSETQ.